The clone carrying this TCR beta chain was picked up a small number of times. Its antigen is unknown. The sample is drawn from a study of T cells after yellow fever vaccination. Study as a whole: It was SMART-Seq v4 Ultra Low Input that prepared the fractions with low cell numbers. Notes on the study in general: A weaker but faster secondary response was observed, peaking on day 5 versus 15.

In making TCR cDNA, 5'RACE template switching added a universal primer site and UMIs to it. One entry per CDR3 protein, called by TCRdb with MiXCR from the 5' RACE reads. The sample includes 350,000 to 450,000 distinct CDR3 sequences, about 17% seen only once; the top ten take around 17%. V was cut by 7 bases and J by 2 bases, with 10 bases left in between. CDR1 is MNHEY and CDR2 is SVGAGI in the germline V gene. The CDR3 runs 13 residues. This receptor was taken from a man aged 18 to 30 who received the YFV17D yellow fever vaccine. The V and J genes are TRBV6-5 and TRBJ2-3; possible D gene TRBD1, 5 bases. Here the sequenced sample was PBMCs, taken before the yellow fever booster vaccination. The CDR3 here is CASTGQSTDTQYF. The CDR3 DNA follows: TGTGCCAGCACCGGACAATCCACAGATACGCAGTATTTT.